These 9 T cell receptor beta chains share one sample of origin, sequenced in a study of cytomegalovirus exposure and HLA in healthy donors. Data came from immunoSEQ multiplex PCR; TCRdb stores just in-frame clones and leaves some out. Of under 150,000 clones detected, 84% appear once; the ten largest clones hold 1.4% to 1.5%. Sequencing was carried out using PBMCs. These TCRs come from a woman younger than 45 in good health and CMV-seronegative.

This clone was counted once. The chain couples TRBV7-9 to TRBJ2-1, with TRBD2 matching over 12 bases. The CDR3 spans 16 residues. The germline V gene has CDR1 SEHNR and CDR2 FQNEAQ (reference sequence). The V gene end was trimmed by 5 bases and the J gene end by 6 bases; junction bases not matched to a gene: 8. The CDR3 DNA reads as TGTGCCAGCAGCCCTAGCGGGGGGGGGCCGGGCAATGAGCAGTTCTTC. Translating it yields CASSPSGGGPGNEQFF.

CDR3 DNA: TGTGCCAGCAGTTCGACAGGGATCTATGGCTACACCTTC. Protein sequence: CASSSTGIYGYTF. This chain uses TRBV6-5 with TRBJ1-2; TRBD1 aligns across 7 bases. The CDR3 is 13 residues long. From germline, CDR1 is MNHEY and CDR2 SVGAGI. V gave up 4 bases and J gave up 4 bases; unmatched junction bases: 3.

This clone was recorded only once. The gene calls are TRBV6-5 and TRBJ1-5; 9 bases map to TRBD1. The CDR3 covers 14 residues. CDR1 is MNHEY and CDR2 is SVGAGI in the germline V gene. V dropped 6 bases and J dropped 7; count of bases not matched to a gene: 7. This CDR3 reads CASSWTGVGQPQHF. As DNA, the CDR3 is TGTGCCAGCAGCTGGACAGGGGTCGGGCAGCCCCAGCATTTT.

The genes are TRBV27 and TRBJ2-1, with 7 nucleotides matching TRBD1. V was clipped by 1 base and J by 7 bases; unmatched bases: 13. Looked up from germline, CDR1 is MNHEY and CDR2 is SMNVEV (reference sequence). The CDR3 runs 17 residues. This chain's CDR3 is CASSLLTISEGANEQFF. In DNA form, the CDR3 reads TGTGCCAGCAGTTTATTAACAATTAGTGAGGGGGCGAATGAGCAGTTCTTC.

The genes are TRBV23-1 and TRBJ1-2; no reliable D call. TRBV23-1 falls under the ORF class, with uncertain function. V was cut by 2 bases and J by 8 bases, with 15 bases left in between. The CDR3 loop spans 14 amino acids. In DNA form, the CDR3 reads TGCGCCAGCAGTCAAACGTGGGCCCTTCAGGGCTACACCTTC. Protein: CASSQTWALQGYTF.

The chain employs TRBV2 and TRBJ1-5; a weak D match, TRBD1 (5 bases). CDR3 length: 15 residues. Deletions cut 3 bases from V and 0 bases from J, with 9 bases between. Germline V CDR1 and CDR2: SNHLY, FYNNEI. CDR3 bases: TGTGCCAGCAGTGAGGGGCAGGGTAGCAATCAGCCCCAGCATTTT. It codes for CASSEGQGSNQPQHF.

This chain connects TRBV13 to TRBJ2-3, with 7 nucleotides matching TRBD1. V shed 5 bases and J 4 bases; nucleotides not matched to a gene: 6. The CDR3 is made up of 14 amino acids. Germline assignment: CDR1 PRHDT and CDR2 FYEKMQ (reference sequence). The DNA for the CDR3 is TGTGCCAGCAGCGGGGGAACAGGGGCAGATACGCAGTATTTT. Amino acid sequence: CASSGGTGADTQYF. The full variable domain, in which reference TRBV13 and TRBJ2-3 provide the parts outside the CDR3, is AAGVIQSPRHLIKEKRETATLKCYPIPRHDTVYWYQQGPGQDPQFLISFYEKMQSDKGSIPDRFSAQQFSDYHSELNMSSLELGDSALYFCASSGGTGADTQYFGPGTRLTVL.

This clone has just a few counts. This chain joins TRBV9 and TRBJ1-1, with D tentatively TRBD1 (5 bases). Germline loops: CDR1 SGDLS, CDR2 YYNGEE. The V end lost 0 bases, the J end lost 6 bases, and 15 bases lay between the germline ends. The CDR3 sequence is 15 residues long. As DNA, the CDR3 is TGTGCCAGCAGCGTAGCCACAGGTAAAAAGGCTGAAGCTTTCTTT. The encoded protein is CASSVATGKKAEAFF.

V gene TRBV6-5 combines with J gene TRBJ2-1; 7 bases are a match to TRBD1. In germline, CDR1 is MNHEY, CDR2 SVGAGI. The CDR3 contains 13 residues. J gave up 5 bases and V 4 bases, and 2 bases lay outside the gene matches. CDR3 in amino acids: CASSFGQDNEQFF. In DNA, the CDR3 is TGTGCCAGCAGTTTCGGACAGGACAATGAGCAGTTCTTC.